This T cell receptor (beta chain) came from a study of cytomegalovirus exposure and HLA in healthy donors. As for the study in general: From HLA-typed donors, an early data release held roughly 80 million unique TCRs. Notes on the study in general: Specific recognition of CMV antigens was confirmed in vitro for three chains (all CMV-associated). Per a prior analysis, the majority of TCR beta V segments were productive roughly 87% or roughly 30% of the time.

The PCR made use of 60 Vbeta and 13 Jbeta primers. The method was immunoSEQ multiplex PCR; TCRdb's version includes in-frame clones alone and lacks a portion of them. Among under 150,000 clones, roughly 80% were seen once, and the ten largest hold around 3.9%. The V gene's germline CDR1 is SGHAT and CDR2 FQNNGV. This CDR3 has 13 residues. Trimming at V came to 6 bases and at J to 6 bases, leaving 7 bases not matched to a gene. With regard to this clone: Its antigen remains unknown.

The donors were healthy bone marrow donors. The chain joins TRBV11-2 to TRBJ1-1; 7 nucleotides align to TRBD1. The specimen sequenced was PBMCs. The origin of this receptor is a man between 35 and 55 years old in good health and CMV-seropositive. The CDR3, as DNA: TGTGCCAGCAGTAGGGACAGATCTGCTGAAGCTTTCTTT. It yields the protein CASSRDRSAEAFF.